Here is one T cell receptor beta chain with its context. In the source study's methods: Cell counts per sample came from amplifying reference gene primers. Sequencing used immunoSEQ multiplex PCR; TCRdb keeps in-frame clones, though not all of them. V and J calls and clone size follow that table, whereas D and trimming were derived from the DNA. In the table there are about 120,000 clones, 75% to 95% of which are singletons. The record originates from a study of blood T cell repertoires in COVID-19. Study in general: The study drew acute and convalescent COVID-19 samples from the United States, Italy and Spain. Sources were T cells, B-cell-depleted T cells, or PBMCs; the material itself was cDNA or gDNA.

The V gene lost 6 bases and the J gene lost 8 bases, with 13 bases spanning the gap. The CDR3 extends over 12 amino acids. Looked up from germline, CDR1 is MNHEY and CDR2 is SVGAGI. The clonotype originates from a human donor with active COVID-19. The donor label of this sample is uncertain. The specimen was peripheral blood. The chain recombines TRBV6-5 with TRBJ1-2; the D gene is possibly TRBD1 (5 bases). CDR3 in amino acids: CASRTGPRGYTF. DNA of the CDR3: TGTGCCAGCAGAACAGGCCCGAGGGGCTACACCTTC.